This paragraph covers one T cell receptor (beta chain) sequence. Genomic DNA, the template, was used for profiling of the TCR beta VDJ and CDR3. One entry per CDR3 protein, called by TCRdb with MiXCR from the reads. The sample carries roughly 250,000 distinct CDR3 sequences, roughly 80% recorded once. The sample is drawn from a study of CD8+CD57+ T cells in acquired aplastic anemia. Selection for sequencing was limited to patients who had shown CD8+CD57+ cell expansion by flow cytometry. The TCR sequence derives from a human donor with aplastic anemia. Sequences were obtained from sorted CD4+, CD8+, or CD8+CD57+ T cells (not recorded which) from PBMCs.

The CDR3 DNA reads as TGTGCCAGCAGCTTAGCGGGAGCAGCCAACACTGAATATTTT. This codes for CASSLAGAANTEYF. The chain is built from TRBV7-9 and TRBJ2-3, with D tentatively TRBD2 (5 bases). V was cut by 0 bases and J by 15 bases, with 19 bases left in between. This CDR3 contains 14 residues. Germline V gene lookup returns CDR1 SEHNR and CDR2 FQNEAQ (reference sequence).